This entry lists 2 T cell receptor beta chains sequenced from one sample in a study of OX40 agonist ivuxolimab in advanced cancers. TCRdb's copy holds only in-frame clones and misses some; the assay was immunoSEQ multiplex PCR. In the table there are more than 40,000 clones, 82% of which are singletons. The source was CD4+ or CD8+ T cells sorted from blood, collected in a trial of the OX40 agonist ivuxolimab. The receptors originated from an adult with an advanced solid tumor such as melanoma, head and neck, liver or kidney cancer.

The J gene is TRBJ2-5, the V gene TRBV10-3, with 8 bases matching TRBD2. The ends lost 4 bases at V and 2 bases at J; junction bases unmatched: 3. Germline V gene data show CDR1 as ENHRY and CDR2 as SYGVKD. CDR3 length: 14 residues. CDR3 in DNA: TGTGCCATCAGTGTTTCGGGGGGGCAAGAGACCCAGTACTTC. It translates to CAISVSGGQETQYF.

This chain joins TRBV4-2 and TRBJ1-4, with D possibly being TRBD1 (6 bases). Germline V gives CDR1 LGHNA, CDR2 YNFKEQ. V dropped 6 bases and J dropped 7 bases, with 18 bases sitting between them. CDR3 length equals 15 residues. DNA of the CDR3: TGTGCCAGCAGTAGTTTCACCGGGACACCTGAAAAACTGTTTTTT. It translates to CASSSFTGTPEKLFF.